This T cell receptor beta chain is drawn from a study of T cells in tumors after PD-1 blockade. Turning to the study itself: Treatment was either pembrolizumab 200 mg every 3 weeks or cemiplimab 350 mg every 2 weeks. Peripheral blood samples averaged roughly 40,000 unique clonotypes and 95,000 to 120,000 templates.

With regard to this clone: Antigen: not known.

Findings of the study overall: Peripheral recruitment is suggested, as some novel exhausted tumor clones were in pre-treatment blood.

Tumor or blood genomic DNA was sequenced, with inputs of about 616 ng to 6,004 ng. The CDR3 extends over 13 amino acids. V was clipped by 8 bases and J by 5 bases, with 17 bases between them. Germline-derived CDR1 and CDR2 are GTSNPN and SVGIG (reference sequence). Method: immunoSEQ multiplex PCR; TCRdb's copy keeps in-frame clones and lacks some. The sample consists of approximately 47,000 clones, over 70% of them appearing once. This TCR was recovered from a human donor with basal cell carcinoma. The specimen comprised PBMCs, sampled before anti-PD-1 treatment. V usage is TRBV30 and J usage is TRBJ2-3; D tentatively reads TRBD1 or TRBD2 (5 bases each). CDR3 in DNA: TGTGCCCGATCGGTGGGGGAACTAGATACGCAGTATTTT. The encoded protein is CARSVGELDTQYF.